This paragraph reports one T cell receptor (beta chain). Its antigen is currently unknown. Measured with immunoSEQ multiplex PCR; TCRdb has only the in-frame clones, and not every one. The data contain about 78,000 clones, 84% of them singletons. This entry is derived from a study of T cells in localized non-small cell lung cancer. The length of the CDR3 is 11 residues. Germline-derived CDR1 and CDR2 are SGHAT and FQNNGV. Trimming cost V 1 base and J 5 bases, with 2 bases left between them. Overall study findings and caveats: Among blood samples, higher T cell density accompanied longer overall survival. The study detected a median approximately 54 of the top 100 tumor clones in adjacent lung. Uninvolved adjacent lung had the highest recorded T cell clonality, with tumor below it.

Sequenced here: peripheral blood, sampled before any cancer treatment. The TCR originated in a man between 40 and 70 years old with stage I lung adenocarcinoma. The chain employs TRBV11-2 and TRBJ1-1, with unresolved D. The CDR3 DNA sequence: TGTGCCAGCAGCTTAGGTACTGAAGCTTTCTTT. This translates into CASSLGTEAFF.